The 20 T cell receptor beta chains in this list originate from one sample, sequenced in a study of human T cells and chemical hapten exposure. The time point was: patch test 1, 2 weeks after DPC sensitization. The treatment was: therapeutic diphenylcyclopropenone sensitization with weekly scalp DPC. TCRdb re-derived calls from the RACE reads in MiXCR, one entry per CDR3 protein. The sample contains around 190,000 distinct CDR3 sequences, about 22% of which appear only once. This specimen was whole blood, taken in connection with sensitization to the hapten diphenylcyclopropenone (DPC). These receptors were taken from a woman aged 50 to 60 with alopecia areata. Some clones in this sample may be carry-over from other donors' samples.

The chain uses TRBV6-4 and TRBJ2-1; 10 nucleotides agree with TRBD2. This CDR3 is built from 16 residues. Per germline, CDR1 MRHNA and CDR2 SNTAGT. The V segment lost 6 bases and the J segment 5 bases; nucleotides outside the gene matches: 10. The CDR3 DNA follows: TGTGCCAGCAGCCTAAGCGGGAGGGCCGGACACAATGAGCAGTTCTTC. Its protein product is CASSLSGRAGHNEQFF.

Remarks on this clonotype: The conserved final phenylalanine or tryptophan is absent from the CDR3, which likely points to a read error. The DNA is left out, because the CDR3 cannot be placed on it with certainty; the CDR3 is given as TCRdb lists it. This chain uses TRBV5-1 with TRBJ2-1. The CDR3 contains 10 residues when both ends are counted. Germline values: CDR1 SGHRS, CDR2 YFSETQ. The CDR3 here is CASSDTETFV.

The chain is built from TRBV6-6 and TRBJ2-3; the D is unclear. Trimming removed 6 bases from V and 2 bases from J, with 15 bases in between. This CDR3 is 15 amino acids long. Per germline, CDR1 MNHNY and CDR2 SVGAGI (reference sequence). In DNA, the CDR3 is TGTGCCAGCAGAAAAGGGCCGATTAACACAGATACGCAGTATTTT. Translation gives CASRKGPINTDTQYF.

The genes are TRBV20-1 and TRBJ2-3, with D maybe TRBD2 (6 bases). Germline CDR1 reads DFQATT; CDR2 reads SNEGSKA (reference sequence). The CDR3 loop spans 14 amino acids. Trimming pared 1 base from V and 6 bases from J, leaving 14 bases between. CDR3 region: CSARVRRGHDTQYF. The CDR3 DNA follows: TGCAGTGCTAGAGTTAGGCGGGGCCACGATACGCAGTATTTT.

This clonotype was detected a few times. The rearrangement links TRBV20-1 to TRBJ2-1, with unresolved D. The CDR3 runs 13 residues. Germline V CDR1 and CDR2: DFQATT, SNEGSKA (reference sequence). The V gene lost 3 bases and the J gene lost 0 bases, with 6 bases spanning the gap. The CDR3 DNA reads as TGCAGTGCTAGCGGTAGCTCCTACAATGAGCAGTTCTTC. Encoded protein: CSASGSSYNEQFF.

This clonotype was seen a handful of times. The chain is built from TRBV29-1 and TRBJ2-5; D gene uncertain. Trimming left V 7 bases short and J 1 base short, with 10 bases between. This CDR3 comprises 12 residues. Germline V lookup: CDR1 SQVTM, CDR2 ANQGSEA. The CDR3: CSELTAQETQYF. The DNA of the CDR3 is TGCAGCGAATTGACGGCCCAAGAGACCCAGTACTTC.

This sequence joins TRBV20-1 and TRBJ2-7; TRBD2 matches 8 bases. Per the germline V gene, CDR1 is DFQATT and CDR2 is SNEGSKA (reference sequence). This CDR3 spans 17 amino acids. J gave up 1 base and V 0 bases, and 11 bases lay outside the gene matches. The CDR3 is CSARDQELAGFSYEQYF. DNA for the CDR3: TGCAGTGCTAGAGATCAGGAGCTAGCGGGTTTTTCCTACGAGCAGTACTTC.

The chain links TRBV3-1 to TRBJ2-2; 13 nucleotides agree with TRBD2. This CDR3 spans 17 amino acids. V was clipped by 5 bases and J by 2 bases; unmatched bases: 5. The V gene's germline CDR1 is LGHDT and CDR2 YNNKEL (reference sequence). CDR3 region: CASSFRLAGGNTGELFF. The CDR3 nucleotides read TGTGCCAGCAGCTTCCGACTAGCGGGAGGAAACACCGGGGAGCTGTTTTTT.

V is TRBV29-1 and J is TRBJ2-7; unclear D gene. Germline V gives CDR1 SQVTM, CDR2 ANQGSEA. The ends were cut back, 6 bases at V and 4 bases at J, with 16 bases in the middle. CDR3 length equals 13 residues. The CDR3 loop is CSVMGGVKYEQYF. Here the CDR3 DNA reads TGCAGCGTCATGGGTGGAGTGAAGTACGAGCAGTACTTC.

The chain is built from TRBV5-1 and TRBJ1-2, with D unclear. Germline CDR1 reads SGHRS; CDR2 reads YFSETQ. This CDR3 contains 13 residues. The germline V and J ends were trimmed by 3 bases and 4 bases, with 10 bases remaining between them. The CDR3 bases are TGCGCCAGCAGCTCCGCGGACGGCTATGGCTACACCTTC. Translating it yields CASSSADGYGYTF.

This clonotype was counted only a few times. The chain couples TRBV7-8 to TRBJ2-3, with 9 nucleotides matching TRBD2. Germline V gene lookup returns CDR1 SGHVS and CDR2 FQNEAQ. This CDR3 comprises 15 residues. Germline trimming cut 5 bases from V and 4 bases from J; bases unmatched to any gene: 7. CDR3 amino acids: CASSRLAGESDTQYF. In DNA form, the CDR3 reads TGTGCCAGCAGCCGTTTAGCGGGAGAGTCAGATACGCAGTATTTT.

The V gene is TRBV7-9, the J gene TRBJ2-6, with 7 bases identical to TRBD1. Trimming at V came to 2 bases and at J to 0 bases, leaving 4 bases not matched to a gene. The CDR3 contains 17 residues. CDR1 and CDR2 (germline): SEHNR, FQNEAQ (reference sequence). Here the CDR3 DNA reads TGTGCCAGCAGCTTATCGGGACAGCCCTCTGGGGCCAACGTCCTGACTTTC. Translation gives CASSLSGQPSGANVLTF.

This clonotype was recorded a few times. This chain joins TRBV20-1 and TRBJ1-5; 8 bases align to TRBD1. Germline CDR1 reads DFQATT; CDR2 reads SNEGSKA (reference sequence). V lost 6 bases and J lost 6; bases outside the gene matches: 10. The CDR3 runs 14 residues. The CDR3 DNA reads as TGCAGTGCCACCCCCGCAGGGGGCGGTCAGCCCCAGCATTTT. This gives the protein CSATPAGGGQPQHF.

This clonotype was detected a few times. The CDR3: CASTRDRGPNQPQHF. The CDR3 DNA is TGTGCCAGCACCAGGGACAGGGGGCCTAATCAGCCCCAGCATTTT. This chain links TRBV2 with TRBJ1-5, with TRBD1 identical over 12 bases. The germline V gene has CDR1 SNHLY and CDR2 FYNNEI. The CDR3 contains 15 residues. V gave up 7 bases and J gave up 4 bases; unmatched junction bases: 5.

This CDR3 is CASSLLAGGQNIQYF. CDR3 bases: TGCGCCAGCAGTTTACTAGCGGGGGGTCAAAACATTCAGTACTTC. The chain couples TRBV5-1 to TRBJ2-4; 12 nucleotides line up with TRBD2. Germline V gene lookup returns CDR1 SGHRS and CDR2 YFSETQ. CDR3 length equals 15 residues. The V and J ends lost 5 bases and 5 bases, in that order; junction bases with no gene match: 5.

The genes are TRBV11-1 and TRBJ2-1; 8 nucleotides agree with TRBD1. CDR1 SGHAT and CDR2 FQDESV come from the germline V gene (reference sequence). The CDR3 length is 15 residues. The trim removed 5 bases at V and 10 bases at J, leaving 13 bases unmatched. The CDR3 nucleotides read TGTGCCAGCAGCAGAACAGGGGGGCCCTCGTTCGAGCAGTTCTTC. Its protein product is CASSRTGGPSFEQFF.

V is TRBV7-9 and J is TRBJ1-1; TRBD1 aligns across 7 bases. Losses at the gene ends were 1 base for V and 4 bases for J; bases not matched to a gene: 12. The CDR3 is 17 residues long. CDR1 SEHNR and CDR2 FQNEAQ come from the germline V gene (reference sequence). For the CDR3, the DNA is TGTGCCAGCAGCTTAGAAAGGAGGGACAGCGGTGGCACTGAAGCTTTCTTT. This sequence encodes CASSLERRDSGGTEAFF.

This clonotype was counted only a few times. The rearrangement links TRBV18 to TRBJ2-7; TRBD1 or TRBD2 may be the D gene (6 bases each). This CDR3 has 15 amino acids. Germline assignment: CDR1 KGHSH and CDR2 LQKENI. Trimming shortened V by 2 bases and J by 0 bases, and 11 bases separated the two germline ends. The CDR3 DNA sequence: TGTGCCAGCTCACCAGTCGGGGGCAGCTCCTACGAGCAGTACTTC. Its translation: CASSPVGGSSYEQYF. Based on the CDR3 plus reference TRBV18 and TRBJ2-7, the full variable domain is NAGVMQNPRHLVRRRGQEARLRCSPMKGHSHVYWYRQLPEEGLKFMVYLQKENIIDESGMPKERFSAEFPKEGPSILRIQQVVRGDSAAYFCASSPVGGSSYEQYFGPGTRLTVT.

The CDR3 protein is CSANSGSADTQYF. DNA for the CDR3: TGCAGTGCTAATAGCGGGAGCGCAGATACGCAGTATTTT. J is TRBJ2-3 and V is TRBV20-1; 9 bases are shared with TRBD2. The germline V gene has CDR1 DFQATT and CDR2 SNEGSKA (reference sequence). The CDR3 is 13 amino acids. Trimming took 4 bases from V and 4 from J; bases not matched to a gene: 3.

This chain uses TRBV10-3 with TRBJ2-7, with D possibly matching TRBD2 (6 bases). Trimming pared 8 bases from V and 6 bases from J, leaving 14 bases between. Germline-derived CDR1 and CDR2 are ENHRY and SYGVKD. The CDR3 contains 12 residues. This CDR3 is CAIGGSNSEQYF. The CDR3, as DNA: TGTGCCATCGGAGGGTCTAATTCCGAGCAGTACTTC.